Following are 14 T cell receptor beta chains from one sample sequenced in a study of neurological immune-mediated disorders. TCRdb re-called the 5' RACE reads with MiXCR, one entry per CDR3 protein. The sample includes about 35,000 distinct CDR3 sequences, 3.5% to 4% seen only once; the top ten take roughly 2.2%. Input material: PBMCs. The receptors come from a man younger than 45 with multiple sclerosis.

This clonotype came up many times. This rearrangement joins TRBV6-5 to TRBJ1-6; D call uncertain. V shed 3 bases and J shed 2 bases, with 5 bases lying between them. This CDR3 contains 14 residues. From germline, CDR1 is MNHEY and CDR2 SVGAGI. CDR3 loop: CASSYRAYNSPLHF. In DNA, the CDR3 is TGTGCCAGCAGTTATCGGGCCTATAATTCACCCCTCCACTTT.

DNA of the CDR3: TGTGCCAGCAGTTTAAGCCAGACCACCGGGGAGCTGTTTTTT. Protein: CASSLSQTTGELFF. This chain uses TRBV12-3 or TRBV12-4 with TRBJ2-2; no clear D gene. The CDR3 runs to 14 residues. Trimming cost V 2 bases and J 4 bases, with 8 bases left between them.

V gene TRBV20-1 combines with J gene TRBJ2-1, with 10 nucleotides matching TRBD2. The CDR3 length is 17 residues. Germline CDR1 and CDR2: DFQATT and SNEGSKA (reference sequence). V was clipped by 0 bases and J by 1 base; unmatched bases: 6. The CDR3 DNA reads as TGCAGTGCTAGAGATAGGGCTAGCGGGGGTTCCTACAATGAGCAGTTCTTC. Amino acid sequence: CSARDRASGGSYNEQFF.

A word on this clonotype: Compared with germline, one end of the junction differs, possibly owing to a read error. The chain is built from TRBV5-5 and TRBJ2-1; the match to TRBD1 covers 9 bases. This CDR3 has 15 residues. Germline CDR1 SGHKS, CDR2 YYEKEE (reference sequence). CDR3 sequence: CANSLDRGRNNEQFF. CDR3 nucleotides: TGTGCCAACAGCTTGGACAGGGGAAGGAACAATGAGCAGTTCTTC.

On this clonotype: This could be a read error, since a much larger clone is one nucleotide away. The chain links TRBV12-3 or TRBV12-4 to TRBJ1-2; 7 nucleotides match TRBD1. This CDR3 region has 13 residues. The junction had 7 bases not matched to a gene; V was cut back by 6 bases and J by 6 bases. The CDR3 coding sequence is TGTGCCAGCAGCCTAAAGGGGGCGGATGGCTACACCTTC. It codes for CASSLKGADGYTF.

At least ten counts were recorded for this clonotype. The chain is built from TRBV5-1 and TRBJ1-1, with D possibly TRBD1 on 5 matching bases. CDR1 SGHRS and CDR2 YFSETQ come from the germline V gene. The CDR3 is 16 residues long. The germline V and J ends were trimmed by 2 bases and 1 base, with 15 bases remaining between them. For the CDR3, the DNA is TGCGCCAGCAGCTTAAATCCGGGACGGCGGAACACTGAAGCTTTCTTT. Its protein product is CASSLNPGRRNTEAFF.

This clonotype occurred many times. The gene calls are TRBV5-8 and TRBJ2-7, with 7 bases fitting TRBD1. The germline V gene encodes CDR1 SGHTS and CDR2 YDEGEE. The CDR3 extends over 15 amino acids. V was clipped by 4 bases and J by 3 bases; unmatched bases: 10. In DNA, the CDR3 is TGTGCCAGCAGCGCCGTGGACAGGTTGGGCTACGAGCAGTACTTC. It codes for CASSAVDRLGYEQYF.

The chain has TRBV20-1 and TRBJ2-7; no firm D call. Germline V CDR1 and CDR2: DFQATT, SNEGSKA (reference sequence). The V end lost 0 bases, the J end lost 7 bases, and 16 bases lay between the germline ends. This CDR3 contains 14 residues. This chain's CDR3 is CSARDERYPSEQYF. The CDR3 DNA follows: TGCAGTGCTAGAGATGAGAGGTACCCCTCAGAGCAGTACTTC.

At least ten counts were recorded for this clonotype. J is TRBJ2-7 and V is TRBV6-5; TRBD2 agrees at 12 bases. V shed 6 bases and J 2 bases; nucleotides not matched to a gene: 5. CDR3 length: 15 amino acids. From germline, CDR1 is MNHEY and CDR2 SVGAGI. CDR3 protein: CASRGTSGFPYEQYF. In DNA form, the CDR3 reads TGTGCCAGCAGAGGGACTAGCGGGTTCCCCTACGAGCAGTACTTC.

This clonotype was recorded at least ten times. V and J are TRBV2 and TRBJ2-3, with a possible D match to TRBD1 (5 bases). The CDR3 consists of 14 residues. Trimming took off 3 bases at V and 7 bases at J, with 14 bases between the two ends. CDR1 is SNHLY, CDR2 FYNNEI, per germline. CDR3 residues: CASSEVMGQHTQYF. The CDR3 DNA follows: TGTGCCAGCAGTGAGGTAATGGGGCAACATACGCAGTATTTT.

This clonotype was found many times. The rearrangement links TRBV6-6 to TRBJ1-1; D unclear. The CDR3 spans 12 residues. Germline-derived CDR1 and CDR2 are MNHNY and SVGAGI (reference sequence). V lost 2 bases and J lost 11, with 12 bases in between. CDR3 bases: TGTGCCAGCAGTTACCCAGGCAGGAGGGCTTTCTTT. Residues: CASSYPGRRAFF.

This clonotype is medium-sized in the sample. A much larger clone lies one base from this, so it may be a read error. The genes are TRBV4-3 and TRBJ2-7; D gene uncertain. The CDR3 is 14 amino acids. Germline-derived CDR1 and CDR2 are LGHNA and YSLEER. Trimming left V 2 bases short and J 7 bases short, with 15 bases between. CDR3 in DNA: TGCGCCAGCAGCCAATCTAACAGACGGTGGGAGCAGTACTTC. Translating gives CASSQSNRRWEQYF.

The table lists this clonotype with many counts. CDR3 sequence reads: CAISGTQGRPEAFF. CDR3 nucleotide sequence: TGTGCCATCAGTGGTACGCAGGGTAGGCCTGAAGCTTTCTTT. V and J are TRBV10-3 and TRBJ1-1; possible D gene TRBD1, 5 bases. Germline CDR1 reads ENHRY; CDR2 reads SYGVKD. This CDR3 is 14 amino acids long. Trimming removed 4 bases at V and 6 bases at J, with 15 bases between.

In its sample, this clonotype was seen many times. The chain uses TRBV12-3 or TRBV12-4 and TRBJ2-7, with TRBD1 matching over 10 bases. This CDR3 is built from 15 residues. V trimming: 5 bases; J trimming: 3 bases; junction bases outside the gene matches: 7. The CDR3 here is CASSRQGQGIYEQYF. The CDR3 coding sequence is TGTGCCAGCAGTCGGCAGGGACAGGGGATCTACGAGCAGTACTTC.